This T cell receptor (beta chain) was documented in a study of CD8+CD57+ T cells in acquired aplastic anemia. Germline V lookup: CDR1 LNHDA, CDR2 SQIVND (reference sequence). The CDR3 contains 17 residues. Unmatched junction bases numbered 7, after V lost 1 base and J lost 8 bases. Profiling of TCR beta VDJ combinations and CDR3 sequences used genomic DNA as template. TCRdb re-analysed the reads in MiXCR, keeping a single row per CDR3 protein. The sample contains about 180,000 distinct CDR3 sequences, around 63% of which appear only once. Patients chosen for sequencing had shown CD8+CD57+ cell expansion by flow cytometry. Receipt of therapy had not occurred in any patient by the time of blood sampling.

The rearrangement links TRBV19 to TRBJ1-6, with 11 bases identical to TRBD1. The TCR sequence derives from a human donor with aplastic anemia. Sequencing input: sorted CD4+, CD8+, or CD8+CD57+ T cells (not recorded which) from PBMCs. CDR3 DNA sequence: TGTGCCAGTAGTATAGCTGGACAGGGGGCATCCCATTCACCCCTCCACTTT. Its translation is CASSIAGQGASHSPLHF.